This record covers a single TCR beta chain. Its antigen is currently unknown. The CDR3 loop spans 17 amino acids. Germline values: CDR1 KGHSH, CDR2 LQKENI. V trimming: 0 bases; J trimming: 3 bases; junction bases outside the gene matches: 8. This entry belongs to a study of T cells after yellow fever vaccination. Study-wide background: With SMART-Seq v4 Ultra Low Input, the fractions containing low cell numbers were prepared. Study conclusions and caveats: Clones that expanded after primary vaccination mostly reappeared after the booster (roughly 97% CD4, roughly 90% CD8). CD4 and CD8 compartments shared a small share of clonotypes. The secondary response peaked faster, at day 5 versus 15, but was weaker.

TCRdb fed the 5' RACE reads into MiXCR, producing one record per CDR3 protein. The sample lists some 560,000 distinct CDR3 sequences, approximately 21% occurring once. The TCR sequence derives from a man aged 25-45 years who received the YFV17D yellow fever vaccine. The chain combines TRBV18 with TRBJ2-1, with 7 bases matching TRBD1. Sequenced material: PBMCs, taken 15 days after the yellow fever booster vaccination. CDR3 sequence (DNA): TGTGCCAGCTCACCACCCCTCGAGACAGGGATCTACAATGAGCAGTTCTTC. This translates into CASSPPLETGIYNEQFF.